Listed below are T cell receptor beta chains from one sample, sequenced in a study of OX40 agonist ivuxolimab in advanced cancers. The repertoire was sequenced with immunoSEQ multiplex PCR; TCRdb's copy has only in-frame clones and lacks some. Seen here are over 95,000 clones, roughly 95% observed once, and the top ten hold roughly 2%. Sequenced here: CD4+ or CD8+ T cells sorted from blood, sampled in a trial of the OX40 agonist ivuxolimab. The receptors derive from an adult with an advanced solid tumor such as melanoma, head and neck, liver or kidney cancer. The CDR3 runs from the conserved cysteine through the conserved F or W. Fields, in order: CDR3 length, V gene, D gene, J gene, CDR3 protein. The D gene is left open where the match is weak.

>14|TRBV5-5|.|TRBJ1-4
CASSSGPSNEKLFF
>15|TRBV27|.|TRBJ2-7
CASTQGGTAPYEQYF
>14|TRBV9|TRBD1|TRBJ2-7
CASSPRDRTYEQYF
>15|TRBV9|.|TRBJ1-2
CASSVEADPIEGYTF
>16|TRBV19|.|TRBJ2-7
CASSPTRGPSAYEQYF
>15|TRBV27|.|TRBJ2-5
CASSLSIAEQETQYF
>19|TRBV9|.|TRBJ1-2
CASSVASDIGGGPVDGYTF
>17|TRBV5-4|.|TRBJ1-4
CASSSAGTGRMVEKLFF
>12|TRBV5-5|.|TRBJ2-3
CASSFPTDTQYF
>12|TRBV11-2|TRBD2|TRBJ2-1
CASSWEREMRFF
>14|TRBV11-3|.|TRBJ2-5
CASSLEYGAETQYF
>14|TRBV27|.|TRBJ2-7
CASSLGQAEYEQYF
>14|TRBV27|.|TRBJ1-1
CASSFYGSGHEAFF
>14|TRBV11-3|TRBD1|TRBJ2-7
CASSRAGGPEEQYF